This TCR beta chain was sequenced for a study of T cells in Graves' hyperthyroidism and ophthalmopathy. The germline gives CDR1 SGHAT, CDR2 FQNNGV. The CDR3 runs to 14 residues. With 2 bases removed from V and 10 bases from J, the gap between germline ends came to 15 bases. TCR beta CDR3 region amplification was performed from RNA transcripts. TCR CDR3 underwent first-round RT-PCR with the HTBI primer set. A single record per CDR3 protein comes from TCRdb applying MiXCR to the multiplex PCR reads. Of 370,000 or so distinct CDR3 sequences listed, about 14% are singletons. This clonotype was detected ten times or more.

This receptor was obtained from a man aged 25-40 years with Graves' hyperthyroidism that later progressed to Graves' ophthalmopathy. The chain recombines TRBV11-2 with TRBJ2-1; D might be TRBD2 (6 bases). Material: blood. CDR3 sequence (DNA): TGTGCCAGCAGCTTACGCCCTCTGCGGGGAGAGCAGTTCTTC. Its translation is CASSLRPLRGEQFF.